The rows below give T cell receptor beta chains drawn from one sample of a study of blood T cell repertoires in COVID-19. Data came from immunoSEQ multiplex PCR; TCRdb stores just in-frame clones and leaves some out. The sample records around 100,000 clones, 80% to 90% being singletons. Specimen: peripheral blood. These receptors all stem from a man aged 80 or over with acute or convalescent COVID-19. Both conserved end residues are part of each CDR3. D genes are given only for firm matches. Clone size is stated in some rows and not others, as once, few, many or a class when expanded.

CDR3	DNA	size	J	V	D
CASSLGTGGQEQFF	TGCGCCAGCAGCTTGGGGACAGGGGGTCAGGAGCAGTTCTTC	NA	TRBJ2-1	TRBV5-1	TRBD1
CAWSGGRTSVHEQYF	TGTGCCTGGAGTGGGGGTCGGACTAGCGTTCACGAGCAGTACTTC	NA	TRBJ2-7	TRBV30	TRBD2
CASSLPGQGDGYTF	TGTGCCAGCAGCTTGCCGGGACAGGGAGATGGCTACACCTTC	NA	TRBJ1-2	TRBV5-4	TRBD1
CASSPPPPTGSNTEAFF	TGTGCCAGCAGCCCACCTCCCCCGACAGGGTCAAACACTGAAGCTTTCTTT	once	TRBJ1-1	TRBV3-1/TRBV3-2	TRBD1
CASSGYRGQENTEAFF	TGTGCCAGCAGCGGCTACAGGGGGCAGGAGAACACTGAAGCTTTCTTT	NA	TRBJ1-1	TRBV5-8	TRBD1
CASSIQAGGSQEKLFF	TGTGCCAGTAGTATCCAGGCCGGAGGTTCGCAGGAAAAACTGTTTTTT	NA	TRBJ1-4	TRBV19	NA
CASWHSGNTIYF	TGTGCCAGCTGGCACTCTGGAAACACCATATATTTT	NA	TRBJ1-3	TRBV12-3/TRBV12-4	NA
CASSLGTGGGQPQHF	TGTGCCAGCAGCTTAGGGACAGGGGGCGGACAGCCCCAGCATTTT	NA	TRBJ1-5	TRBV7-9	TRBD1
CASSRTDMNTEAFF	TGCGCCAGCAGCAGGACAGACATGAACACTGAAGCTTTCTTT	NA	TRBJ1-1	TRBV5-1	NA
CASSGASLNEKLFF	TGTGCCAGCAGTGGAGCTTCCCTTAATGAAAAACTGTTTTTT	NA	TRBJ1-4	TRBV2	NA
CASSFLGQLNEKLFF	TGTGCCAGCAGCTTCCTGGGACAGTTGAATGAAAAACTGTTTTTT	NA	TRBJ1-4	TRBV5-6	TRBD1
CASIPTGGRGYTF	TGTGCCAGCATTCCTACAGGGGGCCGTGGCTACACCTTC	NA	TRBJ1-2	TRBV6-5	TRBD1
CASSWGSGYTF	TGTGCCAGCAGCTGGGGCTCCGGCTACACCTTC	NA	TRBJ1-2	TRBV7-2	NA
CASSYPGQGPFNQPQHF	TGTGCCAGCAGTTACCCGGGACAGGGTCCCTTCAATCAGCCCCAGCATTTT	few	TRBJ1-5	TRBV6-2/TRBV6-3	TRBD1
CASSLTDRPTSSGNTIYF	TGTGCCAGCAGCCTAACGGACAGGCCTACGAGCTCTGGAAACACCATATATTTT	once	TRBJ1-3	TRBV3-1/TRBV3-2	TRBD1
CASRALSTDTQYF	TGTGCCAGCAGAGCTCTTAGCACAGATACGCAGTATTTT	NA	TRBJ2-3	TRBV12-3/TRBV12-4	NA
CASSFIGAADTQYF	TGTGCCAGCAGCTTCATAGGGGCCGCAGATACGCAGTATTTT	NA	TRBJ2-3	TRBV11-2	NA
CATSTGGGAGELFF	TGTGCCACCAGCACCGGCGGGGGGGCCGGGGAGCTGTTTTTT	NA	TRBJ2-2	TRBV15	TRBD2
CASSTSNTEAFF	TGCGCCAGCAGCACCAGTAACACTGAAGCTTTCTTT	NA	TRBJ1-1	TRBV5-1	NA
CASSEGPGSYNEQFF	TGTGCCAGCAGTGAAGGGCCAGGCTCCTACAATGAGCAGTTCTTC	NA	TRBJ2-1	TRBV6-1	NA
CASSYSTVNSNQPQHF	TGTGCCAGCAGTTACTCCACAGTGAATAGCAATCAGCCCCAGCATTTT	few	TRBJ1-5	TRBV6-6	NA
CASSSQGVEAFF	TGCGCCAGCAGCTCTCAGGGGGTTGAAGCTTTCTTT	NA	TRBJ1-1	TRBV5-1	TRBD1
CASSLGADPYNEQFF	TGTGCCAGCAGCTTAGGGGCAGACCCATACAATGAGCAGTTCTTC	NA	TRBJ2-1	TRBV7-3	NA
CAWSLPFRPLSGRAPDTQYF	TGTGCCTGGAGTCTACCGTTCCGCCCACTTAGCGGGAGGGCCCCAGATACGCAGTATTTT	NA	TRBJ2-3	TRBV30	TRBD2
CASRPTSGTRIETQYF	TGTGCCAGCAGACCGACTAGCGGCACAAGGATAGAGACCCAGTACTTC	NA	TRBJ2-5	TRBV27	TRBD2
CASSADSYNQPQHF	TGTGCCAGCAGCGCGGACAGCTATAATCAGCCCCAGCATTTT	NA	TRBJ1-5	TRBV9	NA
CASSASEGNTIYF	TGTGCCAGCAGTGCCTCGGAGGGGAACACCATATATTTT	NA	TRBJ1-3	TRBV2	NA
CASSPRTGVGSGAEAFF	TGTGCCAGTAGTCCCAGGACAGGGGTGGGATCCGGGGCTGAAGCTTTCTTT	NA	TRBJ1-1	TRBV19	TRBD1
CASSPPVRIGQGARQPQHF	TGTGCCAGCTCACCACCCGTTCGTATCGGACAGGGGGCTCGGCAGCCCCAGCATTTT	NA	TRBJ1-5	TRBV18	TRBD1
CASSLGGDRQPQHF	TGTGCCAGCAGCTTAGGAGGGGATCGACAGCCCCAGCATTTT	NA	TRBJ1-5	TRBV13	NA
CASPGEGRTEAFF	TGTGCCTCCCCGGGGGAGGGGCGGACTGAAGCTTTCTTT	NA	TRBJ1-1	TRBV6-4	NA
CAISGTSNSGANVLTF	TGTGCCATCAGCGGGACTAGCAATTCTGGGGCCAACGTCCTGACTTTC	few	TRBJ2-6	TRBV10-3	TRBD2
CASSQVTGQNYGYTF	TGCGCCAGCAGCCAAGTTACGGGACAAAACTATGGCTACACCTTC	NA	TRBJ1-2	TRBV4-1	NA
CASSEQGGTEAFF	TGTGCCAGCAGTGAACAAGGGGGCACTGAAGCTTTCTTT	once	TRBJ1-1	TRBV6-1	NA
CASSFVGSTEAFF	TGCGCCAGCAGCTTTGTTGGGAGCACTGAAGCTTTCTTT	NA	TRBJ1-1	TRBV5-1	NA
CASSLRQYMNTEAFF	TGTGCCAGTAGTCTGCGACAGTACATGAACACTGAAGCTTTCTTT	NA	TRBJ1-1	TRBV19	NA
CASSPPTGLRETQYF	TGTGCCAGCAGCCCCCCCACAGGGTTGAGAGAGACCCAGTACTTC	NA	TRBJ2-5	TRBV28	NA
CASSLEGQAASTDTQYF	TGTGCCAGCAGCTTAGAAGGCCAGGCAGCTAGCACAGATACGCAGTATTTT	NA	TRBJ2-3	TRBV7-9	NA
CASRTGVYGYTF	TGTGCCAGCCGGACAGGGGTCTATGGCTACACCTTC	NA	TRBJ1-2	TRBV28	TRBD1
CASSSDRGYEQFF	TGTGCCAGCAGCTCTGACAGGGGCTATGAGCAGTTCTTC	NA	TRBJ2-1	TRBV7-2	TRBD1
CSASELRATNEKLFF	TGCAGTGCTAGTGAACTCAGGGCTACTAATGAAAAACTGTTTTTT	NA	TRBJ1-4	TRBV20-1	NA
CASSPSTGGHTEAFF	TGTGCCAGCTCACCTTCGACAGGGGGCCACACTGAAGCTTTCTTT	NA	TRBJ1-1	TRBV18	TRBD1
CASSLAGAGGAGETQYF	TGCGCCAGCAGCTTGGCCGGGGCGGGAGGAGCGGGAGAGACCCAGTACTTC	NA	TRBJ2-5	TRBV5-1	TRBD2
CASSYAGTENTEAFF	TGTGCCAGCAGTTACGCAGGGACAGAGAACACTGAAGCTTTCTTT	NA	TRBJ1-1	TRBV6-6	TRBD1
CAWSAGLGDRDTEAFF	TGTGCCTGGAGTGCGGGGTTAGGGGACAGGGACACTGAAGCTTTCTTT	NA	TRBJ1-1	TRBV30	TRBD1
CASRDTSNYGYTF	TGTGCCAGCAGGGACACTTCTAACTATGGCTACACCTTC	NA	TRBJ1-2	TRBV6-5	NA
CASSFWGEHYGYTF	TGTGCCAGCAGCTTCTGGGGAGAACACTATGGCTACACCTTC	NA	TRBJ1-2	TRBV5-5	NA
CAWSRDRGRKNYGYTF	TGTGCCTGGAGTAGGGACAGGGGGCGGAAAAACTATGGCTACACCTTC	NA	TRBJ1-2	TRBV30	TRBD1
CASGVTGLSDSRYTF	TGTGCTAGTGGTGTGACGGGACTTTCTGACTCTCGCTACACCTTC	once	TRBJ1-2	TRBV12-5	NA
CASSETGGTGELFF	TGTGCCAGCAGCGAAACAGGGGGAACCGGGGAGCTGTTTTTT	once	TRBJ2-2	TRBV3-1/TRBV3-2	TRBD1
CATSRAFAGAGANVLTF	TGTGCCACCAGCAGAGCATTCGCAGGGGCAGGGGCCAACGTCCTGACTTTC	NA	TRBJ2-6	TRBV15	NA
CASSYGGVSNQPQHF	TGTGCCAGCAGTTATGGGGGGGTTAGCAATCAGCCCCAGCATTTT	once	TRBJ1-5	TRBV6-2/TRBV6-3	NA